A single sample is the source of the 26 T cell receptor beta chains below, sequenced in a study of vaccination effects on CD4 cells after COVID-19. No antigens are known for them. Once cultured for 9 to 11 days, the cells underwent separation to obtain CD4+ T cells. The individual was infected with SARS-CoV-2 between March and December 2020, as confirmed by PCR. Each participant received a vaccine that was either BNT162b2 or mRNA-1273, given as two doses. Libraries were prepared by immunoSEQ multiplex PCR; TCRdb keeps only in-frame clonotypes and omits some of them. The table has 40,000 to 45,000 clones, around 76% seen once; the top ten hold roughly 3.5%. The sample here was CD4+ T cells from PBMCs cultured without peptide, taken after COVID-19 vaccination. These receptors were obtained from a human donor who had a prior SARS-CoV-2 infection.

In nucleotides, the CDR3 is TGTGCCAGTACCGGGACGAAAAACCCGGCGCAGTATTTT. Amino acid sequence: CASTGTKNPAQYF. The chain combines TRBV19 with TRBJ2-3; D tentatively fits TRBD1 or TRBD2 (5 bases each). V was pared by 7 bases and J by 10 bases, with 18 bases between. Germline-derived CDR1 and CDR2 are LNHDA and SQIVND (reference sequence). This CDR3 region has 13 residues.

CDR3 nucleotide sequence: TGTGCCAGCAGTCCCGACAGGGACTGGGGTGGCTACACCTTC. Amino acids: CASSPDRDWGGYTF. The chain joins TRBV6-6 to TRBJ1-2; 7 bases line up with TRBD1. Germline trimming cut 5 bases from V and 7 bases from J; bases unmatched to any gene: 10. Germline V gene data show CDR1 as MNHNY and CDR2 as SVGAGI (reference sequence). This CDR3 contains 14 residues.

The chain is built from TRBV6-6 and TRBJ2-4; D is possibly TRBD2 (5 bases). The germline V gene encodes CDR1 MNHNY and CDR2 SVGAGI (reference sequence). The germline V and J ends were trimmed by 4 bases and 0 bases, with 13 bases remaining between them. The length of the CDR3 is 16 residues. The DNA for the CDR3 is TGTGCCAGCAGTTTTTCAGCGCGGGTAGCCAAAAACATTCAGTACTTC. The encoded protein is CASSFSARVAKNIQYF.

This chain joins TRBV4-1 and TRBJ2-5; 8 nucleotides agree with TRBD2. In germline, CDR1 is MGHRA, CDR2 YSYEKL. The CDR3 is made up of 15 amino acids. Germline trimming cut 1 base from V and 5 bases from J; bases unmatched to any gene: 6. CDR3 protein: CASSQGGGRGETQYF. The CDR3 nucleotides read TGCGCCAGCAGCCAAGGCGGGGGGCGGGGGGAGACCCAGTACTTC.

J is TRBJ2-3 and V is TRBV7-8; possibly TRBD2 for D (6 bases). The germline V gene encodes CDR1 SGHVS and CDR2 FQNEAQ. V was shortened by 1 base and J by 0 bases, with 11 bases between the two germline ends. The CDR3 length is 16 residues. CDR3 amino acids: CASSLVRGTSTDTQYF. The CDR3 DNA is TGTGCCAGCAGCTTAGTACGAGGGACTAGCACAGATACGCAGTATTTT.

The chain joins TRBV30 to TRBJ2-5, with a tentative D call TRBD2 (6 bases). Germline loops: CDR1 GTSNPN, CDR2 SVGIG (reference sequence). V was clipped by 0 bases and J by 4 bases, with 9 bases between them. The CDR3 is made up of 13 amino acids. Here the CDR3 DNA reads TGTGCCTGGAGTGTGAGGGGAGGAGAGACCCAGTACTTC. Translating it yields CAWSVRGGETQYF.

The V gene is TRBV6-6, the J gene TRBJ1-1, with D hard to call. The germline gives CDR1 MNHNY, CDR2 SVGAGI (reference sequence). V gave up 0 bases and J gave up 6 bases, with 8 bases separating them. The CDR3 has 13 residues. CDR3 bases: TGTGCCAGCAGTTACTCGTTTTTCGCTGAAGCTTTCTTT. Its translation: CASSYSFFAEAFF.

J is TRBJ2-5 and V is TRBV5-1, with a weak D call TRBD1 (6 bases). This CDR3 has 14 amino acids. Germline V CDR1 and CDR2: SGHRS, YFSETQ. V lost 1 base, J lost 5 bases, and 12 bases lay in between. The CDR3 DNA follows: TGCGCCAGCAGCTTGACAGGGCGCCAGGAGACCCAGTACTTC. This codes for CASSLTGRQETQYF.

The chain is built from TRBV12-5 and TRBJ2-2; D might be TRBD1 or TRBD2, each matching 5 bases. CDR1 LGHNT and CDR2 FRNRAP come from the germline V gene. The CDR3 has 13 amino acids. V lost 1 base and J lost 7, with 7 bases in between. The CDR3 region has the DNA TGTGCTAGTGGTTTGGGGGGGATCGGGGAGCTGTTTTTT. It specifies CASGLGGIGELFF.

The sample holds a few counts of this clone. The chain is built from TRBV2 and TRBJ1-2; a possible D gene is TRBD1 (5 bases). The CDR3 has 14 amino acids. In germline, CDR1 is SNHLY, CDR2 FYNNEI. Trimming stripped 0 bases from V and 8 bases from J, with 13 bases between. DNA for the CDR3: TGTGCCAGCAGTGAAGCGGGGTGGGGCTCGGGCTACACCTTC. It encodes CASSEAGWGSGYTF.

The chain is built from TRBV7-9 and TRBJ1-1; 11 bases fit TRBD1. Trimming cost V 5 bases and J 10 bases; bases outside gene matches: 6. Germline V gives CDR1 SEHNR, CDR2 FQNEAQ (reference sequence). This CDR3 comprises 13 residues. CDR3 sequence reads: CASSGTGGGVAFF. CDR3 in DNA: TGTGCCAGCAGCGGGACAGGGGGGGGTGTAGCTTTCTTT. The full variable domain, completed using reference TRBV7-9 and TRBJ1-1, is DTGVSQNPRHKITKRGQNVTFRCDPISEHNRLYWYRQTLGQGPEFLTYFQNEAQLEKSRLLSDRFSAERPKGSFSTLEIQRTEQGDSAMYLCASSGTGGGVAFFGQGTRLTVV.

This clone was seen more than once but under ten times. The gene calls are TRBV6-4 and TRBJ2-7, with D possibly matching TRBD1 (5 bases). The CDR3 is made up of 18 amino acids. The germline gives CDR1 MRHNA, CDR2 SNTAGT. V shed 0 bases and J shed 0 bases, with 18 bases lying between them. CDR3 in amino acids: CASSDSKSAGASSYEQYF. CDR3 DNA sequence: TGTGCCAGCAGTGACTCGAAATCTGCTGGGGCTTCCTCCTACGAGCAGTACTTC.

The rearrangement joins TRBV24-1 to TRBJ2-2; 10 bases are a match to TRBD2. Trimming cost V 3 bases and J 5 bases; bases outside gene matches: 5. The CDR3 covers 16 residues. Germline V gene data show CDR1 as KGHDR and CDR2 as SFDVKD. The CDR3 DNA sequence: TGTGCCACCAGTGATCGGCTAGCGGGGGATACCGGGGAGCTGTTTTTT. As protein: CATSDRLAGDTGELFF.

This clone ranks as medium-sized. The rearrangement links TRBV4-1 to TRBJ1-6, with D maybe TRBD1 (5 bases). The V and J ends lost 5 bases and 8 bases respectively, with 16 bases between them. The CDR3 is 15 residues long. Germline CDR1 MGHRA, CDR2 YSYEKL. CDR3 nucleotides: TGCGCCAGCAGCACACAGGACTTCGGGGATTCACCCCTCCACTTT. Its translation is CASSTQDFGDSPLHF.

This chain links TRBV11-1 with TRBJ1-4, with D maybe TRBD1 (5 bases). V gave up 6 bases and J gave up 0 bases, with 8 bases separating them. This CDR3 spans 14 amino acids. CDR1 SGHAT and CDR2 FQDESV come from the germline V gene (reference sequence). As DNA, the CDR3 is TGTGCCAGCAGACGGGGCCCAACTAATGAAAAACTGTTTTTT. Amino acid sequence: CASRRGPTNEKLFF.

CDR3 in DNA: TGTGCCAGTAGTATCTTGGGACAGGGGGCGCGGGAGACCCAGTACTTC. Translated: CASSILGQGARETQYF. V and J are TRBV19 and TRBJ2-5; 12 bases agree with TRBD1. J lost 5 bases, V lost 3 bases, and 7 bases had no gene match. The CDR3 runs 16 residues. Germline CDR1 and CDR2: LNHDA and SQIVND (reference sequence).

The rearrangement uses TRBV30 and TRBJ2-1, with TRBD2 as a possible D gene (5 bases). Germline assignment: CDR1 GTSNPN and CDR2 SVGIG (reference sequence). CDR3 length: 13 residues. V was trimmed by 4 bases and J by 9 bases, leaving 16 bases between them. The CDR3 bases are TGTGCCTGGAATTTTATAGCGATGAGTGAGCAGTTCTTC. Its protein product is CAWNFIAMSEQFF.

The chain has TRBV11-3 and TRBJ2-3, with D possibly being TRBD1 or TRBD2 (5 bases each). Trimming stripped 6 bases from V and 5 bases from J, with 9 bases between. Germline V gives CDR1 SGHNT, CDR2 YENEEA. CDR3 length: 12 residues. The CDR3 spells CASRSGRDTQYF. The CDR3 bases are TGTGCCAGCAGGTCGGGGCGAGATACGCAGTATTTT. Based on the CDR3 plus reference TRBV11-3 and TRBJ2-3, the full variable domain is EAGVVQSPRYKIIEKKQPVAFWCNPISGHNTLYWYLQNLGQGPELLIRYENEEAVDDSQLPKDRFSAERLKGVDSTLKIQPAELGDSAVYLCASRSGRDTQYFGPGTRLTVL.

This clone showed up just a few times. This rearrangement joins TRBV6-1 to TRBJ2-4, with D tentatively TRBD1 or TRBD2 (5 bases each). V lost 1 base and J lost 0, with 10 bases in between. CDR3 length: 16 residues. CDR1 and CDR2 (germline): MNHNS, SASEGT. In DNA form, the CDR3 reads TGTGCCAGCAGTGAAGGGGGCGGGTTAGCCAAAAACATTCAGTACTTC. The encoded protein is CASSEGGGLAKNIQYF.

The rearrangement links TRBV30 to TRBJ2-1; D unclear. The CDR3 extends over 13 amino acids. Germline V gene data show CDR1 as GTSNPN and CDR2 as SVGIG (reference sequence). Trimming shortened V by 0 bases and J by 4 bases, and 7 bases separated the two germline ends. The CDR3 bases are TGTGCCTGGAGTGTAGGGAATTACAATGAGCAGTTCTTC. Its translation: CAWSVGNYNEQFF.

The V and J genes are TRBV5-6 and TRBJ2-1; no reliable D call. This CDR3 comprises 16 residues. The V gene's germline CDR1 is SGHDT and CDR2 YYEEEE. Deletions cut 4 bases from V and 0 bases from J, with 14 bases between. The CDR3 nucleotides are TGTGCCAGCAGCGGGCTAATCCCGGGCTCCTACAATGAGCAGTTCTTC. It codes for CASSGLIPGSYNEQFF.

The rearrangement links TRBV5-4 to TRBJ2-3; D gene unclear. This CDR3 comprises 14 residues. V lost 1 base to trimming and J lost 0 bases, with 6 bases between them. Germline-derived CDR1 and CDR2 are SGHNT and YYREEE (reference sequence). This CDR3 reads CASSLQGSTDTQYF. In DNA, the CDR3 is TGTGCCAGCAGCTTGCAAGGTAGCACAGATACGCAGTATTTT. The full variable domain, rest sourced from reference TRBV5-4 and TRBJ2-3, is ETGVTQSPTHLIKTRGQQVTLRCSSQSGHNTVSWYQQALGQGPQFIFQYYREEENGRGNFPPRFSGLQFPNYSSELNVNALELDDSALYLCASSLQGSTDTQYFGPGTRLTVL.

CDR3 DNA: TGTGCCAGCCAAGATAGCTCCTATAATTCACCCCTCCACTTT. As protein: CASQDSSYNSPLHF. This chain uses TRBV5-8 with TRBJ1-6; no firm D call. Germline V CDR1 and CDR2: SGHTS, YDEGEE. V lost 7 bases to trimming and J lost 0 bases, with 8 bases between them. The CDR3 covers 14 residues.

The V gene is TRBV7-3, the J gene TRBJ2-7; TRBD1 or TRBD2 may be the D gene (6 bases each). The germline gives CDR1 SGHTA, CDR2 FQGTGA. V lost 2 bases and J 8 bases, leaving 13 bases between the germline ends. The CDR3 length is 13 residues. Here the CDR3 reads CASSLALGGQQYF. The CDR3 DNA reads TGTGCCAGCAGCTTAGCTTTGGGGGGCCAGCAGTACTTC.

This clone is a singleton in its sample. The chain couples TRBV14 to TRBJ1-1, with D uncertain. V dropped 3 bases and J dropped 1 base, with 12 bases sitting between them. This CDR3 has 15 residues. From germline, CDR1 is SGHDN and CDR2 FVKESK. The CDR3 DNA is TGTGCCAGCAGCCATCTTGGGGTTTGGAACACTGAAGCTTTCTTT. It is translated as CASSHLGVWNTEAFF.

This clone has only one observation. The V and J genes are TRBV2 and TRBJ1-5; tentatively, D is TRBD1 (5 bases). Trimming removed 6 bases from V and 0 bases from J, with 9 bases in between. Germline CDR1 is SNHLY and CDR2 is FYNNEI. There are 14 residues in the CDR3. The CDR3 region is CASRQDYSNQPQHF. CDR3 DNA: TGTGCCAGCAGACAGGATTATAGCAATCAGCCCCAGCATTTT.